The clone carrying this T cell receptor (beta chain) was counted a few times. Antigen specificity is unknown. These data come from a study of cytomegalovirus exposure and HLA in healthy donors. Study information: Unique TCRs from HLA-typed donors, 80 million to 100 million of them, were held in an early data release.

PCR primers comprised 60 Vbeta and 13 Jbeta primers. Generated by immunoSEQ multiplex PCR, the TCRdb table keeps only in-frame clones and is missing some. Here the sample spans 100,000 or so clones, over 9.5% being singletons. General observations from the study: Cytomegalovirus status, reportedly, was diagnosed with high specificity and sensitivity by the classifier. A previous analysis found most TCR beta V segments productive roughly 87% or roughly 30% of the time. Later work found that TCR association rates differed between HLA loci; DRB1 had the most and HLA-C the fewest.

The junction had 7 bases not matched to a gene; V was cut back by 4 bases and J by 3 bases. Germline V gene sequence: CDR1 SGHNT, CDR2 YYREEE (reference sequence). The CDR3 has 15 amino acids. This chain joins TRBV5-4 and TRBJ2-7, with 10 bases lining up with TRBD1. Sequencing used PBMCs. This TCR derives from a man in his forties or fifties in good health and CMV-seropositive. CDR3 residues: CASSGGQGNFYEQYF. Written as DNA, the CDR3 is TGTGCCAGCAGCGGGGGACAGGGGAACTTCTACGAGCAGTACTTC.